The clone carrying this T cell receptor (beta chain) was found many times. Antigen specificity is unknown. This CDR3 contains 14 residues. CDR1 LNHDA and CDR2 SQIVND come from the germline V gene (reference sequence). The germline V and J ends were trimmed by 6 bases and 8 bases, with 19 bases remaining between them. Uncontrolled infection, other autoimmune disease, pregnancy and lactation each barred patients from inclusion. The sample belongs to a study of T cells in Graves' hyperthyroidism and ophthalmopathy. Study-level background: Peripheral blood was obtained at initial diagnosis, preceding any treatment. Study-wide findings and caveats: Model output signaled ophthalmopathy a median roughly six months ahead of onset. Blood also contained most expanded thyroid clonotypes above 0.001.

The investigators amplified TCR beta CDR3 regions from RNA transcripts. When the TCR CDR3 underwent first-round RT-PCR, the HTBI primer set was used. TCRdb independently ran MiXCR on the multiplex PCR reads; one entry per CDR3 protein. The data show 450,000 to 550,000 distinct CDR3 sequences, about 24% seen once. This TCR came from a young woman with Graves' ophthalmopathy. The chain combines TRBV19 with TRBJ1-2; possibly TRBD1 for D (5 bases). The sequencing sample was made of blood. DNA for the CDR3: TGTGCCAGTAGATCCTCGGGCAGGGAGTCCGGCTACACCTTC. Translating gives CASRSSGRESGYTF.